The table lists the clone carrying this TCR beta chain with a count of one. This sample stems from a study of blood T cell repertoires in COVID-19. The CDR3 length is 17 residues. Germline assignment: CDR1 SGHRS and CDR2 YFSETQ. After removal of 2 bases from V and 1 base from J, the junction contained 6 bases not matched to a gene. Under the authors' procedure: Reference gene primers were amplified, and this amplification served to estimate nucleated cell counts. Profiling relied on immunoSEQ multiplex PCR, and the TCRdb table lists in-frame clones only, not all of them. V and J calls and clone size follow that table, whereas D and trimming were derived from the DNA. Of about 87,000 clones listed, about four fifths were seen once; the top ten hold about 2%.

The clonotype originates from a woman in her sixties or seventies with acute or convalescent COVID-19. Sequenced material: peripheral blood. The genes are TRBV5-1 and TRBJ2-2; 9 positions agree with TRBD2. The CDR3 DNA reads TGCGCCAGCAGCTTCCGCGCGGGGGGGTTGAACACCGGGGAGCTGTTTTTT. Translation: CASSFRAGGLNTGELFF.